This T cell receptor (beta chain) was obtained from a study of blood T cell repertoires in COVID-19. The ends were cut back, 2 bases at V and 7 bases at J, with 12 bases in the middle. CDR3 size: 13 residues. Germline V gives CDR1 SGHRS, CDR2 YFSETQ. In the original processing: Reference gene primer amplification gave nucleated cell count estimates. The table came from immunoSEQ multiplex PCR; TCRdb's copy has only in-frame clones and leaves some out. D and trimming were read from the DNA, whereas the V and J calls and clone size are those reported in that table. The data show a few hundred thousand clones, around nine tenths seen once.

The sequencing input was peripheral blood. The J gene is TRBJ1-2, the V gene TRBV5-1; TRBD1 is a possible D gene (5 bases). The clonotype comes from a human donor in a cohort sampled during active COVID-19. CDR3 amino acids: CASSFYEGAGYTF. The CDR3 DNA reads TGCGCCAGCAGCTTTTATGAAGGGGCTGGCTACACCTTC.